The 16 T cell receptor beta chains below all came from one sample that was sequenced in a study of blood T cell repertoires in COVID-19. Only in-frame clones appear in the TCRdb table, and some are missing; sequencing was by immunoSEQ multiplex PCR. The data show 80,000 or so clones, roughly 89% seen once. Sample: peripheral blood. These receptors were collected from a man in his fifties or sixties with acute or convalescent COVID-19.

V usage is TRBV5-6 and J usage is TRBJ2-3; 10 nucleotides agree with TRBD2. CDR1 is SGHDT, CDR2 YYEEEE, per germline. CDR3 length: 15 amino acids. J lost 2 bases, V lost 4 bases, and 4 bases had no gene match. The CDR3 sequence is CASSPLAGYTDTQYF. The CDR3 bases are TGTGCCAGCAGCCCACTAGCGGGGTACACAGATACGCAGTATTTT.

The J gene is TRBJ1-2, the V gene TRBV30; 7 bases align to TRBD1. The CDR3 contains 13 residues. Germline V gene sequence: CDR1 GTSNPN, CDR2 SVGIG (reference sequence). V lost 0 bases and J lost 8; bases outside the gene matches: 6. The CDR3: CAWSVGTGEGYTF. CDR3 coding DNA: TGTGCCTGGAGTGTAGGTACAGGGGAGGGCTACACCTTC.

CDR3 nucleotides: TGTGCCAGCAGCTACGGACAGGGGTGGGGGGAGCTGTTTTTT. It codes for CASSYGQGWGELFF. The gene calls are TRBV5-6 and TRBJ2-2, with 9 bases aligning to TRBD1. CDR3 length equals 14 residues. The J segment lost 8 bases and the V segment lost 3 bases, leaving 5 bases of the junction unmatched. Per the germline V gene, CDR1 is SGHDT and CDR2 is YYEEEE. Based on the CDR3 plus reference TRBV5-6 and TRBJ2-2, the full variable domain is DAGVTQSPTHLIKTRGQQVTLRCSPKSGHDTVSWYQQALGQGPQFIFQYYEEEERQRGNFPDRFSGHQFPNYSSELNVNALLLGDSALYLCASSYGQGWGELFFGEGSRLTVL.

The CDR3 here is CAWSLTSGQAAPLHF. The DNA of the CDR3 is TGTGCCTGGAGTCTAACCTCGGGACAGGCGGCACCCCTCCACTTT. The chain links TRBV30 to TRBJ1-6; 8 nucleotides match TRBD1. Germline V gives CDR1 GTSNPN, CDR2 SVGIG (reference sequence). The CDR3 covers 15 residues. V shed 2 bases and J 11 bases; nucleotides not matched to a gene: 11.

The gene calls are TRBV6-1 and TRBJ2-7; 10 bases align to TRBD1. CDR3 length: 15 residues. Trimming cost V 3 bases and J 5 bases; bases outside gene matches: 7. Germline V gene lookup returns CDR1 MNHNS and CDR2 SASEGT. The CDR3 nucleotides read TGTGCCAGCAGTGATGGACAGGGGGTTAGGAACGAGCAGTACTTC. It is translated as CASSDGQGVRNEQYF.

The chain combines TRBV5-1 with TRBJ2-1; TRBD2 agrees at 7 bases. Per the germline V gene, CDR1 is SGHRS and CDR2 is YFSETQ. The CDR3 has 14 amino acids. With 0 bases clipped from V and 7 bases from J, the junction kept 4 bases outside the gene matches. The CDR3 DNA follows: TGCGCCAGCAGCTTGGGGACGGGGGGAAATGAGCAGTTCTTC. Protein: CASSLGTGGNEQFF.

V gene TRBV7-9 combines with J gene TRBJ1-2; D gene ambiguous. Trimming removed 2 bases at V and 4 bases at J, with 14 bases between. Germline assignment: CDR1 SEHNR and CDR2 FQNEAQ (reference sequence). The CDR3 is 15 amino acids. The CDR3 DNA reads as TGTGCCAGCAGCTTACCGGTTAATCAACTCTATGGCTACACCTTC. This encodes CASSLPVNQLYGYTF.

This chain uses TRBV5-1 with TRBJ1-6; D uncertain. The ends were cut back, 5 bases at V and 5 bases at J, with 11 bases in the middle. The CDR3 is 14 amino acids. The germline V gene has CDR1 SGHRS and CDR2 YFSETQ. CDR3 bases: TGCGCCAGCAGGAACAGTGTCGATAATTCACCCCTCCACTTT. Its translation: CASRNSVDNSPLHF.

This clone was recorded only once. The chain recombines TRBV5-1 with TRBJ2-3; possible D gene TRBD2, 5 bases. Germline CDR1 SGHRS, CDR2 YFSETQ. V lost 0 bases and J 5 bases, leaving 13 bases between the germline ends. The CDR3 is made up of 15 amino acids. Written as DNA, the CDR3 is TGCGCCAGCAGCTTGGATGCAAAACTAGGAGATACGCAGTATTTT. It codes for CASSLDAKLGDTQYF.

The J gene is TRBJ2-2, the V gene TRBV29-1; 8 nucleotides line up with TRBD2. In germline, CDR1 is SQVTM, CDR2 ANQGSEA. With V trimmed by 4 bases and J by 7 bases, 2 bases remained unmatched. The CDR3 consists of 12 residues. Written as DNA, the CDR3 is TGCAGCGTTGTGAGCGGGAGCGGGGAGCTGTTTTTT. Amino acid sequence: CSVVSGSGELFF.

This sequence joins TRBV6-1 and TRBJ2-1, with D possibly matching TRBD2 (6 bases). Germline V gene sequence: CDR1 MNHNS, CDR2 SASEGT. The V end lost 3 bases, the J end lost 8 bases, and 17 bases lay between the germline ends. This CDR3 is 15 amino acids long. CDR3 DNA sequence: TGTGCCAGCAGTGATCTTCCCACTAGCTTGGATGAGCAGTTCTTC. Amino acid sequence: CASSDLPTSLDEQFF.

This chain links TRBV7-9 with TRBJ2-5; 7 bases line up with TRBD2. With 6 bases clipped from V and 3 bases from J, the junction kept 13 bases outside the gene matches. The germline V gene encodes CDR1 SEHNR and CDR2 FQNEAQ (reference sequence). The CDR3 has 16 residues. CDR3 nucleotide sequence: TGTGCCAGCAGACCGCGAGCACTAGCGTTGGAAGAGACCCAGTACTTC. It encodes CASRPRALALEETQYF.

V usage is TRBV5-1 and J usage is TRBJ2-1; 11 positions match TRBD2. After removal of 0 bases from V and 8 bases from J, the junction contained 4 bases not matched to a gene. The CDR3 runs to 15 residues. CDR1 is SGHRS and CDR2 is YFSETQ in the germline V gene. The DNA for the CDR3 is TGCGCCAGCAGCTTGGCTAGCGGGGGGATCGATGAGCAGTTCTTC. Its protein is CASSLASGGIDEQFF.

Regarding this clone: One end of the junction varies from germline; a read error may be responsible. The CDR3 region is CASGLGQYYGYTF. Written as DNA, the CDR3 is TGTGCTAGTGGCTTGGGACAGTACTATGGCTACACCTTC. The chain carries TRBV12-5 and TRBJ1-2, with 7 positions matching TRBD1. This CDR3 has 13 amino acids. Germline lookup yields CDR1 LGHNT and CDR2 FRNRAP.

This chain links TRBV14 with TRBJ1-1; 9 nucleotides match TRBD1. Trimming removed 7 bases from V and 5 bases from J; junction bases left unmatched: 5. The CDR3 has 13 residues. Germline V gives CDR1 SGHDN, CDR2 FVKESK. CDR3 loop: CASTRDRVTEAFF. In nucleotides, the CDR3 is TGTGCCAGCACCCGGGACAGGGTTACTGAAGCTTTCTTT.

The chain has TRBV6-2 or TRBV6-3 and TRBJ2-7; D is unresolved. V lost 6 bases and J 6 bases, leaving 9 bases between the germline ends. The CDR3 contains 11 residues. Germline V gene lookup returns CDR1 MNHEY and CDR2 SVGEGT. CDR3 protein: CASSRSIEQYF. The CDR3 region has the DNA TGTGCCAGCAGCCGTAGTATCGAGCAGTACTTC.